Each of the 30 T cell receptor beta chains below was sequenced from the same sample in a study of OX40 agonist ivuxolimab in advanced cancers. The library was made by the immunoSEQ multiplex PCR assay. TCRdb stores this immuneACCESS table with in-frame sequences only. Part of the clones is absent; in the studies checked, under half of the shortfall reflects unresolved V genes, and no reason is known for the rest. The sample table lists over 25,000 clones, less than 85% of them with a count of one. In total, the top ten clones hold approximately 30% of the sample. Sequencing was performed on CD4+ or CD8+ T cells sorted from blood, taken in a trial of the OX40 agonist ivuxolimab. The receptors come from an adult with an advanced solid tumor such as melanoma, head and neck, liver or kidney cancer.

The chain is built from TRBV10-3 and TRBJ2-3, with D unclear. The CDR3 has 13 amino acids. The germline V gene encodes CDR1 ENHRY and CDR2 SYGVKD. Deletions cut 6 bases from V and 2 bases from J, with 9 bases between. Here the CDR3 reads CAISDVDTDTQYF. CDR3 bases: TGTGCCATCAGCGACGTCGACACAGATACGCAGTATTTT.

The V and J genes are TRBV6-6 and TRBJ1-1; the D is unclear. This CDR3 contains 11 residues. Trimming left V 8 bases short and J 4 bases short, with 8 bases between. Germline loops: CDR1 MNHNY, CDR2 SVGAGI (reference sequence). CDR3 sequence: CASGWGTEAFF. The CDR3 coding sequence is TGTGCCAGCGGGTGGGGCACTGAAGCTTTCTTT.

The rearrangement joins TRBV28 to TRBJ1-5, with 9 bases aligning to TRBD1. This CDR3 has 14 residues. Per germline, CDR1 MDHEN and CDR2 SYDVKM. V shed 8 bases, J shed 6 bases, and the junction held 8 bases outside the gene matches. DNA for the CDR3: TGTGCCAGCCGCCGGGACAGGGTTATTCAGCCCCAGCATTTT. Encoded protein: CASRRDRVIQPQHF. Complete variable domain (other parts from reference TRBV28 and TRBJ1-5): DVKVTQSSRYLVKRTGEKVFLECVQDMDHENMFWYRQDPGLGLRLIYFSYDVKMKEKGDIPEGYSVSREKKERFSLILESASTNQTSMYLCASRRDRVIQPQHFGDGTRLSIL.

This clone has a count of ten or more. The chain has TRBV9 and TRBJ1-2, with D possibly being TRBD1 (5 bases). Germline loops: CDR1 SGDLS, CDR2 YYNGEE. CDR3 length equals 12 residues. The germline V and J ends were trimmed by 7 bases and 4 bases, with 11 bases remaining between them. The CDR3 bases are TGTGCCAGCGGTCGCGGGGGCTATGGCTACACCTTC. This codes for CASGRGGYGYTF.

This chain's CDR3 is CASSPTPRVDSYNEQFF. CDR3 sequence (DNA): TGTGCCAGCTCCCCCACTCCCAGGGTGGACTCCTACAATGAGCAGTTCTTC. The chain employs TRBV18 and TRBJ2-1, with D possibly being TRBD1 (5 bases). The CDR3 runs 17 residues. With 6 bases removed from V and 0 bases from J, the gap between germline ends came to 18 bases. CDR1 and CDR2 (germline): KGHSH, LQKENI.

The chain joins TRBV28 to TRBJ2-1, with 12 bases matching TRBD1. CDR1 is MDHEN, CDR2 SYDVKM, per germline. This CDR3 has 21 amino acids. The V and J ends lost 6 bases and 0 bases, in that order; junction bases with no gene match: 18. CDR3 amino acids: CASSKAMGQGAIGSSYNEQFF. The CDR3 DNA reads as TGTGCCAGCAGCAAAGCCATGGGACAGGGGGCCATAGGAAGCTCCTACAATGAGCAGTTCTTC. Full variable domain (outside the CDR3, taken from reference TRBV28 and TRBJ2-1): DVKVTQSSRYLVKRTGEKVFLECVQDMDHENMFWYRQDPGLGLRLIYFSYDVKMKEKGDIPEGYSVSREKKERFSLILESASTNQTSMYLCASSKAMGQGAIGSSYNEQFFGPGTRLTVL.

This rearrangement joins TRBV7-9 to TRBJ1-6; D gene ambiguous. Trimming removed 1 base at V and 11 bases at J, with 15 bases between. The CDR3 runs 15 residues. CDR1 SEHNR and CDR2 FQNEAQ come from the germline V gene (reference sequence). The CDR3 bases are TGTGCCAGCAGCTTAGGGACCGCCCCATACGCACCCCTCCACTTT. Its protein product is CASSLGTAPYAPLHF.

V is TRBV6-5 and J is TRBJ2-2; D is perhaps TRBD2 (5 bases). Germline lookup yields CDR1 MNHEY and CDR2 SVGAGI. There are 15 residues in the CDR3. V gave up 0 bases and J gave up 7 bases, with 12 bases separating them. DNA for the CDR3: TGTGCCAGCAGTTACTCAAATTCTGAGGGCGGGGAGCTGTTTTTT. The encoded protein is CASSYSNSEGGELFF.

This clone was observed a handful of times. This chain links TRBV19 with TRBJ2-7; tentatively, D is TRBD2 (6 bases). Germline V CDR1 and CDR2: LNHDA, SQIVND (reference sequence). Between the trimmed V and J ends, which lost 2 bases and 5 bases, there was a span of 16 bases. The CDR3 has 15 amino acids. The CDR3 DNA sequence: TGTGCCAGTAGTATAACCGCGGGGATCTTCAACGAGCAGTACTTC. Protein product: CASSITAGIFNEQYF.

This sequence joins TRBV21-1 and TRBJ2-4; the table's D call, TRBD2, has no DNA check behind it. TRBV21-1 is annotated as a pseudogene. This CDR3 has 17 amino acids. This CDR3 reads CASNPRGGSLAKNIQYF. The CDR3 nucleotides are TGTGCCAGCAACCCGAGGGGGGGCAGCCTAGCCAAAAACATTCAGTACTTC.

The gene calls are TRBV10-2 and TRBJ2-1; TRBD1 matches at 8 bases. In germline, CDR1 is WSHSY, CDR2 SAAADI. The CDR3 consists of 15 residues. The ends lost 4 bases at V and 4 bases at J; junction bases unmatched: 6. In DNA form, the CDR3 reads TGCGCCAGCAGTGGGGACAGGAGCCCGTACAATGAGCAGTTCTTC. It is translated as CASSGDRSPYNEQFF.

This chain connects TRBV7-9 to TRBJ2-7; D is tentatively TRBD1 or TRBD2 (5 bases each). CDR1 SEHNR and CDR2 FQNEAQ come from the germline V gene (reference sequence). The CDR3 loop spans 13 amino acids. V was shortened by 1 base and J by 7 bases, with 11 bases between the two germline ends. The CDR3 here is CASSLGGTWEQYF. CDR3 nucleotides: TGTGCCAGCAGCTTAGGAGGGACCTGGGAGCAGTACTTC.

V usage is TRBV5-4 and J usage is TRBJ1-1; tentatively, D is TRBD1 (6 bases). The length of the CDR3 is 15 residues. Trimming pared 3 bases from V and 3 bases from J, leaving 15 bases between. Germline assignment: CDR1 SGHNT and CDR2 YYREEE (reference sequence). The CDR3 is CASSSNIQGDTEAFF. As DNA, the CDR3 is TGTGCCAGCAGCTCAAACATACAGGGTGACACTGAAGCTTTCTTT. Full variable domain (remainder filled in from reference TRBV5-4 and TRBJ1-1): ETGVTQSPTHLIKTRGQQVTLRCSSQSGHNTVSWYQQALGQGPQFIFQYYREEENGRGNFPPRFSGLQFPNYSSELNVNALELDDSALYLCASSSNIQGDTEAFFGQGTRLTVV.

The CDR3 region has the DNA TGTGCCAGTAGTACGGGACTAGCAAAATTCACAGATACGCAGTATTTT. Translating it yields CASSTGLAKFTDTQYF. The V and J genes are TRBV19 and TRBJ2-3, with 9 nucleotides matching TRBD2. This CDR3 region has 16 residues. Germline values: CDR1 LNHDA, CDR2 SQIVND (reference sequence). With 4 bases clipped from V and 2 bases from J, the junction kept 7 bases outside the gene matches.

The chain uses TRBV6-5 and TRBJ1-1; tentatively, D is TRBD1 (6 bases). V was clipped by 8 bases and J by 4 bases, with 17 bases between them. This CDR3 spans 14 amino acids. The V gene's germline CDR1 is MNHEY and CDR2 SVGAGI. CDR3 region: CASGGAWSGTEAFF. The CDR3, as DNA: TGTGCCAGCGGGGGCGCTTGGTCGGGCACTGAAGCTTTCTTT.

The chain employs TRBV7-9 and TRBJ2-7; D gene unclear. This CDR3 is built from 14 residues. Germline CDR1 SEHNR, CDR2 FQNEAQ (reference sequence). V dropped 2 bases and J dropped 6 bases, with 14 bases sitting between them. The CDR3 loop is CASSLTPDRSEQYF. The DNA for the CDR3 is TGTGCCAGCAGCTTAACCCCCGATCGGAGCGAGCAGTACTTC. Full variable domain (missing parts from reference TRBV7-9 and TRBJ2-7): DTGVSQNPRHKITKRGQNVTFRCDPISEHNRLYWYRQTLGQGPEFLTYFQNEAQLEKSRLLSDRFSAERPKGSFSTLEIQRTEQGDSAMYLCASSLTPDRSEQYFGPGTRLTVT.

This clone was observed once. V is TRBV6-1 and J is TRBJ1-1; D is perhaps TRBD1 (6 bases). The CDR3 is made up of 12 amino acids. V dropped 6 bases and J dropped 3 bases, with 8 bases sitting between them. The V gene's germline CDR1 is MNHNS and CDR2 SASEGT. This chain's CDR3 is CASRAGDTEAFF. The DNA for the CDR3 is TGTGCCAGCAGGGCAGGGGACACTGAAGCTTTCTTT.

This clone has only one observation. The chain combines TRBV6-1 with TRBJ2-5; possibly TRBD1 or TRBD2 for D (6 bases each). Trimming cost V 6 bases and J 2 bases, with 13 bases left between them. CDR1 and CDR2 from the germline V gene are MNHNS and SASEGT. The CDR3 totals 14 residues. The CDR3 region is CASSPRGEQETQYF. CDR3 nucleotide sequence: TGTGCCAGCAGCCCGAGGGGGGAGCAAGAGACCCAGTACTTC.

The chain recombines TRBV11-2 with TRBJ2-1, with 10 positions matching TRBD2. The CDR3 loop spans 16 amino acids. The V gene's germline CDR1 is SGHAT and CDR2 FQNNGV. V was pared by 3 bases and J by 8 bases, with 10 bases of the junction left unmatched. The CDR3 here is CASSLSSGSSVDEQFF. The CDR3 DNA sequence: TGTGCCAGCAGCTTGTCTAGCGGGAGTTCTGTCGATGAGCAGTTCTTC.

The chain carries TRBV19 and TRBJ2-1; unclear D gene. CDR1 and CDR2 (germline): LNHDA, SQIVND (reference sequence). Trimming left V 6 bases short and J 2 bases short, with 8 bases between. The CDR3 length is 13 residues. CDR3 loop: CASSLGTYNEQFF. Written as DNA, the CDR3 is TGTGCCAGTAGCCTTGGGACCTACAATGAGCAGTTCTTC.

The rearrangement joins TRBV5-6 to TRBJ2-3, with 11 bases identical to TRBD2. This CDR3 has 15 residues. CDR1 SGHDT and CDR2 YYEEEE come from the germline V gene. Trimming took 5 bases from V and 5 from J; bases not matched to a gene: 7. In nucleotides, the CDR3 is TGTGCCAGCAGGGCCCTAGCGGGGGGACGAGATACGCAGTATTTT. Amino acids: CASRALAGGRDTQYF.

This chain uses TRBV28 with TRBJ1-2; D remains unclear. The germline V and J ends were trimmed by 6 bases and 4 bases, with 15 bases remaining between them. Germline V gives CDR1 MDHEN, CDR2 SYDVKM. This CDR3 comprises 14 residues. The CDR3 nucleotides read TGTGCCAGCAGCCAATTGGAGAATTTCTATGGCTACACCTTC. This codes for CASSQLENFYGYTF.

J is TRBJ2-7 and V is TRBV19; D perhaps matches TRBD1 (6 bases). This CDR3 comprises 13 residues. Trimming took 3 bases from V and 2 from J, leaving 8 bases between them. Germline loops: CDR1 LNHDA, CDR2 SQIVND (reference sequence). The chain's CDR3 is CASSIHRAYEQYF. CDR3 nucleotides: TGTGCCAGTAGTATCCACAGGGCCTACGAGCAGTACTTC. Full variable domain (outside the CDR3, taken from reference TRBV19 and TRBJ2-7): DGGITQSPKYLFRKEGQNVTLSCEQNLNHDAMYWYRQDPGQGLRLIYYSQIVNDFQKGDIAEGYSVSREKKESFPLTVTSAQKNPTAFYLCASSIHRAYEQYFGPGTRLTVT.

Here the CDR3 DNA reads TGTGCCAGCAGCTTAGGTTGGGGGGTTAGCAATGAGCAGTTCTTC. Amino acid sequence: CASSLGWGVSNEQFF. The chain couples TRBV7-6 to TRBJ2-1, with D possibly TRBD2 on 6 matching bases. This CDR3 has 15 amino acids. V lost 1 base to trimming and J lost 6 bases, with 13 bases between them. Germline-derived CDR1 and CDR2 are SGHVS and FNYEAQ.

This chain uses TRBV5-6 with TRBJ1-5; 8 bases map to TRBD1. CDR1 and CDR2 from the germline V gene are SGHDT and YYEEEE. There are 16 residues in the CDR3. V lost 3 bases and J lost 0; bases outside the gene matches: 5. The CDR3 sequence is CASSWQGAHSNQPQHF. The CDR3 DNA is TGTGCCAGCAGCTGGCAGGGGGCGCATAGCAATCAGCCCCAGCATTTT.

The gene calls are TRBV7-9 and TRBJ2-5; D unclear. Between the trimmed V and J ends, which lost 1 base and 2 bases, there was a span of 8 bases. Germline values: CDR1 SEHNR, CDR2 FQNEAQ (reference sequence). CDR3 size: 14 residues. CDR3 residues: CASSLEGQQETQYF. The DNA of the CDR3 is TGTGCCAGCAGCTTAGAGGGCCAGCAAGAGACCCAGTACTTC.

The rearrangement joins TRBV7-6 to TRBJ2-1; D perhaps matches TRBD1 (6 bases). Trimming removed 3 bases from V and 1 base from J, with 16 bases in between. The CDR3 is 17 residues long. Germline V CDR1 and CDR2: SGHVS, FNYEAQ. In DNA form, the CDR3 reads TGTGCCAGCAGCTTTGGGAACAGGGTATGGTCCTACAATGAGCAGTTCTTC. Its translation is CASSFGNRVWSYNEQFF.

The chain carries TRBV6-6 and TRBJ2-3, with 11 positions matching TRBD2. The CDR3 has 16 residues. Germline V gene sequence: CDR1 MNHNY, CDR2 SVGAGI (reference sequence). The V and J ends lost 1 base and 5 bases, in that order; junction bases with no gene match: 5. The CDR3 DNA follows: TGTGCCAGCAGTTACTTTGTAGCGGGGGGGAGAGATACGCAGTATTTT. Translation: CASSYFVAGGRDTQYF.

As concerns this clone: This could be a read error, since a much larger clone is one nucleotide away. The chain carries TRBV16 and TRBJ1-4; possibly TRBD1 for D (5 bases). This CDR3 region has 14 residues. Germline V gene data show CDR1 as KGHSY and CDR2 as FQNENV. In DNA, the CDR3 is TGTGCCAGCAACCAAGGGTCAGGGAAGGAAAAACTGTTTTTT. Residues: CASNQGSGKEKLFF.

The chain couples TRBV15 to TRBJ2-2; 12 positions agree with TRBD1. In germline, CDR1 is LNHNV, CDR2 YYDKDF (reference sequence). The junction had 12 bases not matched to a gene; V was cut back by 6 bases and J by 7 bases. The CDR3 is 17 amino acids. This CDR3 reads CATRGRDRGLGIGELFF. The CDR3 DNA sequence: TGTGCCACCAGGGGAAGGGACAGGGGGCTTGGAATCGGGGAGCTGTTTTTT.